This is a list of T cell receptor beta chains from one sample in a study of preoperative IRX-2 immunotherapy in early breast cancer. Using immunoSEQ multiplex PCR, the repertoire was profiled, and TCRdb retains in-frame clones only, with some absent. The table records approximately 3,300 clones, roughly 74% of them present only once. Material: tumor tissue, obtained after IRX-2 immunotherapy. The source is a human donor with breast cancer. The CDR3 runs from the conserved cysteine through the conserved F or W. Each record gives: D gene, J gene, V gene, clone size, CDR3 protein, CDR3 DNA. D genes are given only for firm matches. The size of a clone is reported for some rows only, either as once, few or many, or as a class for expanded clones.

D gene: NA; J gene: TRBJ2-7; V gene: TRBV11-3; clone size: NA; CDR3 protein: CASSLEGLQAEEQYF; CDR3 DNA: TGTGCCAGCAGCTTAGAGGGACTTCAAGCGGAGGAGCAGTACTTC
D gene: NA; J gene: TRBJ1-1; V gene: TRBV18; clone size: NA; CDR3 protein: CASSRETETEAFF; CDR3 DNA: TGTGCCAGCTCACGCGAGACAGAGACTGAAGCTTTCTTT
D gene: NA; J gene: TRBJ2-1; V gene: TRBV15; clone size: few; CDR3 protein: CATSRFAEGYNEQFF; CDR3 DNA: TGTGCCACCAGCAGGTTTGCTGAGGGCTACAATGAGCAGTTCTTC
D gene: TRBD2; J gene: TRBJ2-5; V gene: TRBV6-8; clone size: once; CDR3 protein: CASSLGLAGAGGETQYF; CDR3 DNA: TGTGCCAGCAGTTTGGGACTAGCGGGGGCCGGAGGAGAGACCCAGTACTTC
D gene: NA; J gene: TRBJ1-4; V gene: TRBV11-3; clone size: NA; CDR3 protein: CASSLRGTNEKLFF; CDR3 DNA: TGTGCCAGCAGCCTCCGTGGAACTAATGAAAAACTGTTTTTT
D gene: TRBD2; J gene: TRBJ2-3; V gene: TRBV5-1; clone size: NA; CDR3 protein: CASRTGLRGDTQYF; CDR3 DNA: TGCGCCAGCAGAACGGGACTGCGGGGGGATACGCAGTATTTT
D gene: NA; J gene: TRBJ1-1; V gene: TRBV18; clone size: NA; CDR3 protein: CASSPGGPNTEAFF; CDR3 DNA: TGTGCCAGCTCACCGGGCGGCCCTAACACTGAAGCTTTCTTT
D gene: NA; J gene: TRBJ1-1; V gene: TRBV12-5; clone size: NA; CDR3 protein: CASTIIRHLNTEAFF; CDR3 DNA: TGTGCCAGCACCATTATCAGACATTTGAACACTGAAGCTTTCTTT
D gene: TRBD1; J gene: TRBJ1-1; V gene: TRBV11-3; clone size: NA; CDR3 protein: CASSFGDRVIEAFF; CDR3 DNA: TGTGCCAGCAGCTTTGGGGACAGGGTGATAGAAGCTTTCTTT
D gene: TRBD1; J gene: TRBJ1-1; V gene: TRBV28; clone size: NA; CDR3 protein: CASIRDRHRMNTEAFF; CDR3 DNA: TGTGCCAGCATAAGGGACAGGCACCGCATGAACACTGAAGCTTTCTTT
D gene: NA; J gene: TRBJ1-6; V gene: TRBV19; clone size: NA; CDR3 protein: CASGGSYNSPLHF; CDR3 DNA: TGTGCCAGTGGGGGTTCCTATAATTCACCCCTCCACTTT
D gene: NA; J gene: TRBJ2-7; V gene: TRBV19; clone size: NA; CDR3 protein: CASSIGVQYEQYF; CDR3 DNA: TGTGCCAGTAGTATAGGGGTGCAGTACGAGCAGTACTTC
D gene: NA; J gene: TRBJ2-1; V gene: TRBV30; clone size: large; CDR3 protein: CAWSVLLNEQFF; CDR3 DNA: TGTGCCTGGAGTGTACTCTTGAATGAGCAGTTCTTC
D gene: NA; J gene: TRBJ1-2; V gene: TRBV10-3; clone size: NA; CDR3 protein: CAISEWPGGYTF; CDR3 DNA: TGTGCCATCAGTGAGTGGCCAGGCGGATACACCTTC
D gene: NA; J gene: TRBJ2-1; V gene: TRBV10-2; clone size: NA; CDR3 protein: CASKVGVAYNEQFF; CDR3 DNA: TGCGCCAGCAAGGTGGGAGTCGCCTACAATGAGCAGTTCTTC
D gene: NA; J gene: TRBJ1-1; V gene: TRBV28; clone size: NA; CDR3 protein: CASQVYRSGEAFF; CDR3 DNA: TGTGCCAGCCAAGTCTATCGTTCTGGCGAAGCTTTCTTT
D gene: TRBD2; J gene: TRBJ2-1; V gene: TRBV11-3; clone size: NA; CDR3 protein: CASSLTRGGLSYNEQFF; CDR3 DNA: TGTGCCAGCAGCTTAACGCGGGGGGGCCTATCCTACAATGAGCAGTTCTTC
D gene: NA; J gene: TRBJ2-7; V gene: TRBV12-1; clone size: NA; CDR3 protein: CASSLAGTSGRVSYEQYF; CDR3 DNA: TGTGCCAGCAGCTTGGCCGGGACTAGCGGGAGGGTGTCCTACGAGCAGTACTTC
D gene: NA; J gene: TRBJ1-2; V gene: TRBV19; clone size: NA; CDR3 protein: CASSRPTPTLYGYTF; CDR3 DNA: TGTGCCAGTAGCCGACCGACGCCGACTCTCTATGGCTACACCTTC
D gene: NA; J gene: TRBJ2-7; V gene: TRBV5-1; clone size: NA; CDR3 protein: CASSFGGALYEQYF; CDR3 DNA: TGCGCCAGCAGCTTCGGAGGGGCCTTATACGAGCAGTACTTC
D gene: TRBD1; J gene: TRBJ1-5; V gene: TRBV19; clone size: NA; CDR3 protein: CASMDRDDQPQHF; CDR3 DNA: TGTGCCAGTATGGACAGGGATGATCAGCCCCAGCATTTT
D gene: TRBD2; J gene: TRBJ2-1; V gene: TRBV18; clone size: NA; CDR3 protein: CASSPVSGGAGNEQFF; CDR3 DNA: TGTGCCAGCTCACCGGTTAGCGGGGGGGCTGGAAATGAGCAGTTCTTC
D gene: TRBD2; J gene: TRBJ2-1; V gene: TRBV28; clone size: NA; CDR3 protein: CASRSPAGLRRNEQFF; CDR3 DNA: TGTGCCAGCAGGAGCCCAGCGGGACTCCGGAGGAATGAGCAGTTCTTC
D gene: NA; J gene: TRBJ2-1; V gene: TRBV6-8; clone size: few; CDR3 protein: CASSLFQVRYNEQFF; CDR3 DNA: TGTGCCAGCAGTTTGTTCCAGGTACGGTACAATGAGCAGTTCTTC
D gene: TRBD1; J gene: TRBJ2-7; V gene: TRBV28; clone size: NA; CDR3 protein: CASSLFWTGGGEQYF; CDR3 DNA: TGTGCCAGCAGTTTATTTTGGACAGGGGGCGGAGAGCAGTACTTC
D gene: TRBD1; J gene: TRBJ1-1; V gene: TRBV12-5; clone size: NA; CDR3 protein: CASTPLGQQNTEAFF; CDR3 DNA: TGTGCCAGCACCCCGCTGGGACAGCAGAACACTGAAGCTTTCTTT
D gene: NA; J gene: TRBJ2-7; V gene: TRBV18; clone size: NA; CDR3 protein: CASSPPSVGEQYF; CDR3 DNA: TGTGCCAGCTCACCACCGTCTGTCGGCGAGCAGTACTTC
D gene: NA; J gene: TRBJ1-2; V gene: TRBV10-2; clone size: few; CDR3 protein: CASSARSRPNYGYTF; CDR3 DNA: TGCGCCAGCAGTGCACGGTCCAGGCCCAACTATGGCTACACCTTC
D gene: NA; J gene: TRBJ1-2; V gene: TRBV15; clone size: few; CDR3 protein: CATSGEDGPYGYTF; CDR3 DNA: TGTGCCACCAGCGGAGAGGACGGGCCCTATGGCTACACCTTC
D gene: NA; J gene: TRBJ1-4; V gene: TRBV19; clone size: NA; CDR3 protein: CASSRSEEKLFF; CDR3 DNA: TGTGCCAGTAGCCGAAGCGAAGAAAAACTGTTTTTT
D gene: NA; J gene: TRBJ1-6; V gene: TRBV30; clone size: NA; CDR3 protein: CAWNRDMYNSPLHF; CDR3 DNA: TGTGCCTGGAACCGGGACATGTATAATTCACCCCTCCACTTT
D gene: NA; J gene: TRBJ1-1; V gene: TRBV15; clone size: NA; CDR3 protein: CATSKNRVGGTEAFF; CDR3 DNA: TGTGCCACCAGCAAAAACAGGGTCGGGGGAACTGAAGCTTTCTTT
D gene: NA; J gene: TRBJ2-7; V gene: TRBV28; clone size: NA; CDR3 protein: CASSGGVYEQYF; CDR3 DNA: TGTGCCAGCAGTGGCGGCGTCTACGAGCAGTACTTC
D gene: NA; J gene: TRBJ2-2; V gene: TRBV28; clone size: NA; CDR3 protein: CASSLHPLGTGELFF; CDR3 DNA: TGTGCCAGCAGTCTCCACCCGCTGGGCACCGGGGAGCTGTTTTTT
D gene: NA; J gene: TRBJ2-2; V gene: TRBV28; clone size: NA; CDR3 protein: CASSFQLTGELFF; CDR3 DNA: TGTGCCAGCAGTTTTCAACTCACCGGGGAGCTGTTTTTT
D gene: NA; J gene: TRBJ1-1; V gene: TRBV6-8; clone size: NA; CDR3 protein: CASSIGIATEAFF; CDR3 DNA: TGTGCCAGCAGTATAGGCATTGCCACTGAAGCTTTCTTT
D gene: TRBD2; J gene: TRBJ2-3; V gene: TRBV18; clone size: NA; CDR3 protein: CASSPLAGADDTQYF; CDR3 DNA: TGTGCCAGCTCACCCCTAGCGGGAGCTGATGATACGCAGTATTTT
D gene: NA; J gene: TRBJ1-1; V gene: TRBV11-3; clone size: NA; CDR3 protein: CASSLTTGSTEAFF; CDR3 DNA: TGTGCCAGCAGCCTAACAACAGGGAGCACTGAAGCTTTCTTT
D gene: NA; J gene: TRBJ1-5; V gene: TRBV28; clone size: NA; CDR3 protein: CASSQRTDNQPQHF; CDR3 DNA: TGTGCCAGCAGTCAGCGGACAGATAATCAGCCCCAGCATTTT
D gene: NA; J gene: TRBJ1-3; V gene: TRBV6-8; clone size: NA; CDR3 protein: CASRTAGLTGNTIYF; CDR3 DNA: TGTGCCAGCAGGACGGCGGGGCTGACTGGAAACACCATATATTTT
D gene: NA; J gene: TRBJ1-2; V gene: TRBV30; clone size: NA; CDR3 protein: CAWRVSGTYGYTF; CDR3 DNA: TGTGCCTGGAGGGTATCCGGGACATATGGCTACACCTTC
D gene: NA; J gene: TRBJ2-2; V gene: TRBV11-3; clone size: NA; CDR3 protein: CASSLLVGYTGELFF; CDR3 DNA: TGTGCCAGCAGCTTATTGGTGGGATACACCGGGGAGCTGTTTTTT
D gene: NA; J gene: TRBJ1-1; V gene: TRBV28; clone size: NA; CDR3 protein: CASSSMLSNTEAFF; CDR3 DNA: TGTGCCAGCAGCTCGATGTTGTCGAACACTGAAGCTTTCTTT
D gene: NA; J gene: TRBJ1-3; V gene: TRBV11-3; clone size: NA; CDR3 protein: CASSLGSPGNTIYF; CDR3 DNA: TGTGCCAGCAGCCTGGGGAGCCCTGGAAACACCATATATTTT
D gene: NA; J gene: TRBJ2-2; V gene: TRBV12-5; clone size: large; CDR3 protein: CASGDRNTGELFF; CDR3 DNA: TGTGCTAGTGGAGACAGGAACACCGGGGAGCTGTTTTTT
D gene: NA; J gene: TRBJ2-7; V gene: TRBV30; clone size: NA; CDR3 protein: CAWTPGLWGEQYF; CDR3 DNA: TGTGCCTGGACCCCTGGTCTCTGGGGGGAGCAGTACTTC
D gene: TRBD2; J gene: TRBJ2-7; V gene: TRBV6-8; clone size: NA; CDR3 protein: CASSPRLAGGTLFSYEQYF; CDR3 DNA: TGTGCCAGCAGTCCAAGACTAGCGGGAGGGACCTTGTTTTCCTACGAGCAGTACTTC
D gene: NA; J gene: TRBJ1-1; V gene: TRBV6-8; clone size: NA; CDR3 protein: CASSLAFNWRSRDTEAFF; CDR3 DNA: TGTGCCAGCAGTTTGGCTTTCAATTGGCGTTCGCGAGACACTGAAGCTTTCTTT
D gene: NA; J gene: TRBJ2-7; V gene: TRBV10-3; clone size: NA; CDR3 protein: CAISEWLGSNLEQYF; CDR3 DNA: TGTGCCATCAGTGAGTGGCTAGGCTCTAACCTCGAGCAGTACTTC
D gene: TRBD1; J gene: TRBJ2-2; V gene: TRBV6-8; clone size: NA; CDR3 protein: CARTGNARNTGELFF; CDR3 DNA: TGTGCCAGGACAGGGAACGCGAGGAACACCGGGGAGCTGTTTTTT
D gene: NA; J gene: TRBJ2-1; V gene: TRBV12-5; clone size: NA; CDR3 protein: CASVYPGLAHVYEQFF; CDR3 DNA: TGTGCTAGTGTTTACCCCGGTCTAGCGCATGTGTATGAGCAGTTCTTC
D gene: NA; J gene: TRBJ1-2; V gene: TRBV28; clone size: few; CDR3 protein: CASSLSPGTSMLYGYTF; CDR3 DNA: TGTGCCAGCAGTTTATCTCCCGGGACCTCTATGCTCTATGGCTACACCTTC
D gene: NA; J gene: TRBJ2-1; V gene: TRBV14; clone size: few; CDR3 protein: CASNRRGRYNEQFF; CDR3 DNA: TGTGCCAGCAATCGGCGGGGGCGGTACAATGAGCAGTTCTTC
D gene: NA; J gene: TRBJ1-1; V gene: TRBV15; clone size: few; CDR3 protein: CATSTPMGFGEAFF; CDR3 DNA: TGTGCCACCAGCACCCCCATGGGATTCGGTGAAGCTTTCTTT
D gene: TRBD2; J gene: TRBJ2-1; V gene: TRBV11-3; clone size: NA; CDR3 protein: CASSPSGREGRYEQFF; CDR3 DNA: TGTGCCAGCAGCCCGAGCGGGCGGGAGGGCCGATATGAGCAGTTCTTC
D gene: NA; J gene: TRBJ2-7; V gene: TRBV19; clone size: NA; CDR3 protein: CAADPIDEQYF; CDR3 DNA: TGTGCCGCCGACCCAATCGACGAGCAGTACTTC
D gene: NA; J gene: TRBJ1-4; V gene: TRBV6-8; clone size: few; CDR3 protein: CASSSLNEKLFF; CDR3 DNA: TGTGCCAGCAGTTCCTTAAATGAAAAACTGTTTTTT